Listed below are T cell receptor beta chains from one sample, sequenced in a study of T cells expressing NK-cell markers. TCRdb reprocessed the 5' RACE reads, with one entry per CDR3 protein and no DNA. Its clone listing holds hundreds of thousands of distinct CDR3 sequences. The sequenced material came from blood T cells: a sorted CD56 or NKG2C T cell subset, CD4+ or CD8+ T cells, or bulk PBMC T cells (not recorded which). These receptors were collected from a man between 18 and 69 years old in good health. Both conserved end residues are part of each CDR3.

CDR3aa	v_gene	j_gene
CASSPANEGRYNEQFF	TRBV11-2	TRBJ2-1
CASSFLKSTGMGGYTF	TRBV5-1	TRBJ1-2
CAWASPGSGLTGELFF	TRBV30	TRBJ2-2
CASSLARGPSVNTEAFF	TRBV12-3/TRBV12-4	TRBJ1-1
CASSGGDDLRAYSNQPQHF	TRBV6-1	TRBJ1-5
CASSPTAIQPQHF	TRBV12-3/TRBV12-4	TRBJ1-5
CASSLGGQGITEAFF	TRBV12-3/TRBV12-4	TRBJ1-1
CASSPVRGSTEAFF	TRBV9	TRBJ1-1
CASSPLGQVNQPQHF	TRBV18	TRBJ1-5
CATGQGRSPLHF	TRBV28	TRBJ1-6
CASSSDRPFGNQPQHF	TRBV5-1	TRBJ1-5
CASSLVRVGSPLHF	TRBV12-3/TRBV12-4	TRBJ1-6
CASALGGAWSNEKLFF	TRBV12-5	TRBJ1-4
CASKRGGMNTEAFF	TRBV6-1	TRBJ1-1
CASSLAPSIRGRGTGELFF	TRBV7-4	TRBJ2-2
CASSQRGGDTQYF	TRBV4-2	TRBJ2-3
CASSQDLGLADQETQYF	TRBV3-1	TRBJ2-5
CASSAGGGRQLFF	TRBV25-1	TRBJ1-4
CASRQGLFGNTIYF	TRBV12-3/TRBV12-4	TRBJ1-3
CASSATGLWPQHF	TRBV6-1	TRBJ1-5
CSVAGGVLGIQYF	TRBV29-1	TRBJ2-4
CSASGVFNEQFF	TRBV20-1	TRBJ2-1
CASSPPGPIRANVLTF	TRBV19	TRBJ2-6
CSVEGGNEQYF	TRBV29-1	TRBJ2-7
CASSFGNPQPQHF	TRBV12-3/TRBV12-4	TRBJ1-5
CASSPSGGDQETQYF	TRBV5-4	TRBJ2-5
CASSLQGYYGYTF	TRBV7-2	TRBJ1-2
CSPDRATEQYF	TRBV20-1	TRBJ2-7
CASSVRQGAPLGYEQYF	TRBV21-1	TRBJ2-7
CASSPGDRGGNEQFF	TRBV7-2	TRBJ2-1
CASSLWLAGVPSSYEQYF	TRBV12-3/TRBV12-4	TRBJ2-7
CATSRGGGYTF	TRBV15	TRBJ1-2
CASSYSGLAGANTGELFF	TRBV6-5	TRBJ2-2
CASSQVGQSNTEAFF	TRBV3-1	TRBJ1-1
CASSQVSSEQFF	TRBV3-1	TRBJ2-1
CASKYRSNTEAFF	TRBV12-3/TRBV12-4	TRBJ1-1
CASTLRSGGQPQHF	TRBV19	TRBJ1-5
CASSLESTGGSGELFF	TRBV5-5	TRBJ2-2
CASSLLSRAGEDTQYF	TRBV4-1	TRBJ2-3
CASSLSGVAGNEQFF	TRBV3-1	TRBJ2-1
CASSVRLAGGDAYEQYF	TRBV6-1	TRBJ2-7
CASSQDRQDTQYF	TRBV4-2	TRBJ2-3
CASSEGVGPPYEQYF	TRBV25-1	TRBJ2-7
CASTGTLGSPLHF	TRBV2	TRBJ1-6
CASSLRGAGKTQYF	TRBV28	TRBJ2-5
CSARQGGQPQHF	TRBV20-1	TRBJ1-5
CASSLDSSMNTEAFF	TRBV11-3	TRBJ1-1
CASSNAGTSLLGDEQFF	TRBV19	TRBJ2-1
CASRPGHYNSPLHF	TRBV5-5	TRBJ1-6
CASSKGLAQRGDTQYF	TRBV9	TRBJ2-3
CASSRAGRGYTF	TRBV6-5	TRBJ1-2
CASSYHQGTNEYGYTF	TRBV6-2/TRBV6-3	TRBJ1-2
CASSYTQDRGKLFF	TRBV6-5	TRBJ1-4
CATRDDLGYGYTF	TRBV6-6	TRBJ1-2
CASSSSNLNTGELFF	TRBV7-6	TRBJ2-2